The rows below give T cell receptor beta chains drawn from one sample of a study of blood T cells in healthy people across ages. TCRdb re-called the 5' RACE reads with MiXCR, one entry per CDR3 protein. The sample includes about 400,000 distinct CDR3 sequences, approximately 51% of them seen just once. The sequenced sample consisted of blood. The receptors stem from a man in his 60s in good health. Both conserved end residues are part of each CDR3. The D gene is left open where the match is weak. Clone size is shown for a subset of rows, as once, few, many or a class of expanded clone.

j_call v_call clone_size d_call cdr3_nt cdr3_aa
TRBJ2-3 TRBV20-1 NA NA TGCAGTGCTAGAGCAGAGGTTTTGGCAGATACGCAGTATTTT CSARAEVLADTQYF
TRBJ2-4 TRBV20-1 once TRBD2 TGCAGTGCTAGAGGTCTAGCGGGGCGGTCACCAAACATTCAGTACTTC CSARGLAGRSPNIQYF
TRBJ2-1 TRBV7-2 NA TRBD2 TGTGCCAGCAGCTTAAGACTAGCGGGGGGCGACAATGAGCAGTTCTTC CASSLRLAGGDNEQFF
TRBJ2-7 TRBV20-1 NA TRBD1 TGCAGTGGCCTCCGGGACAGACTGTACGGGCAGTACTTC CSGLRDRLYGQYF
TRBJ2-3 TRBV20-1 NA TRBD2 TGCAGTGCTATCGGTACTAGCGGACGTAGCACAGGTACGCAGTATTTT CSAIGTSGRSTGTQYF
TRBJ2-5 TRBV6-4 NA NA TGTGCCAGTCTCAGGGAAAGGGAGACCCAGTACTTC CASLRERETQYF
TRBJ2-7 TRBV28 NA NA TGTGCCAGCAGTTTACTTGCAACAGGTACCTACGAGCAGTACTTC CASSLLATGTYEQYF
TRBJ1-2 TRBV2 few NA TGTGCCAGCGGTACAAACTATGGCTACACCTTC CASGTNYGYTF
TRBJ2-3 TRBV7-2 NA TRBD2 TGTGCCAGCAGCTTAGGACTAGCTTTTACAGATACGCAGTATTTT CASSLGLAFTDTQYF
TRBJ1-2 TRBV28 NA NA TGTGCCAGCAGCAGACGTCCCGGGGACTATGGCTACACCTTC CASSRRPGDYGYTF
TRBJ2-7 TRBV20-1 few NA TGCAGTGCTCGGGACTCCTCGATCTACGAGCAGTACTTC CSARDSSIYEQYF
TRBJ2-1 TRBV9 NA NA TGTGCCAGCAGCGTAGCGTGGGAGAACTACAATGAGCAGTTCTTC CASSVAWENYNEQFF
TRBJ2-3 TRBV20-1 NA TRBD2 TGCAGTGCTAGAGATGAACTAGCGGGAAGCACAGATACGCAGTATTTT CSARDELAGSTDTQYF
TRBJ1-4 TRBV9 NA TRBD1 TGTGCCAGCAGCGCCGGACAGGCCGGGAATGAAAAACTGTTTTTT CASSAGQAGNEKLFF
TRBJ2-7 TRBV6-5 NA NA TGTGCCAGCAGTTACTCGGGGGGCCCCTACGAGCAGTACTTC CASSYSGGPYEQYF
TRBJ2-5 TRBV7-2 many NA TGTGCCAGCAGCCCCGTCGGGGGAACCCAGTACTTC CASSPVGGTQYF
TRBJ2-1 TRBV11-2 NA TRBD2 TGTGCCAGCAGTACCGTTAGCGGGCGCTCCTACAATGAGCAGTTCTTC CASSTVSGRSYNEQFF
TRBJ2-7 TRBV4-3 NA TRBD1 TGCGCCAGCAGCCATGATACAGGGGGCTACGAGCAGTACTTC CASSHDTGGYEQYF
TRBJ2-1 TRBV10-1 NA NA TGCGCCAGCAGTTTACACAGGGTGGGGAATGAGCAGTTCTTC CASSLHRVGNEQFF
TRBJ1-5 TRBV2 NA NA TGTGCCAGCAGTTCGGACAGCAACAGCAATCAGCCCCAGCATTTT CASSSDSNSNQPQHF
TRBJ2-1 TRBV3-1 NA NA TGTGCCAGCAGCCAGGAAGTGGGGGCACGGCAGTTCTTC CASSQEVGARQFF
TRBJ2-7 TRBV7-2 NA NA TGTGCCAGCAGCTTAGGCGAGCAGTACTTC CASSLGEQYF
TRBJ2-1 TRBV20-1 NA TRBD1 TGCAGTGCTAGAACCCCGGGACAGGTTGGCTATGAGCAGTTCTTC CSARTPGQVGYEQFF
TRBJ2-5 TRBV6-5 NA TRBD1 TGTGCCAGCAGTGCCCCGGGACAGCCGTTTGCTACCCAGTACTTC CASSAPGQPFATQYF
TRBJ2-1 TRBV20-1 NA NA TGCAGTGCTAGAGATCCTGGTAGACAACGCAATGAGCAGTTCTTC CSARDPGRQRNEQFF
TRBJ1-1 TRBV5-1 few NA TGCGCCAGCAGCCCGGACAAGTTTGAAGCTTTCTTT CASSPDKFEAFF
TRBJ2-1 TRBV10-2 NA TRBD2 TGCGCCAGCAGGACTAGCGGGAGGGGAAATGAGCAGTTCTTC CASRTSGRGNEQFF
TRBJ2-3 TRBV7-3 many TRBD2 TGTGCCAGCAGCCAAGGACCCATAGCGGGAGGCCCAGATACGCAGTATTTT CASSQGPIAGGPDTQYF
TRBJ2-5 TRBV20-1 NA NA TGCAGTGCTAGTAGGCTAGCCCAAGAGACCCAGTACTTC CSASRLAQETQYF
TRBJ1-2 TRBV6-1 NA NA TGTGCCAGCATTGGGTCAGGACGCTATGGCTACACCTTC CASIGSGRYGYTF
TRBJ2-1 TRBV27 few TRBD2 TGTGCCAGCGTATTTAGCGGGAGGGCCGCCCGGGGTGGGTACAATGAGCAGTTCTTC CASVFSGRAARGGYNEQFF
TRBJ2-7 TRBV7-9 NA TRBD2 TGTGCCAGCAGCACAACTAGCGGGGTCCACGAGCAGTACTTC CASSTTSGVHEQYF
TRBJ2-5 TRBV12-3/TRBV12-4 NA NA TGTGCCAGCAGTTGGGGCACACAAGAGACCCAGTACTTC CASSWGTQETQYF
TRBJ2-5 TRBV3-1 NA NA TGTGCCAGCGCAGGGTTGGCGACCCAGTACTTC CASAGLATQYF
TRBJ2-1 TRBV15 few TRBD1 TGTGCCACCAGCAGAGATGGGGGACAGTACAATGAGCAGTTCTTC CATSRDGGQYNEQFF
TRBJ2-5 TRBV11-2 NA NA TGTGCCAGCAGCTCCGTGGGTCAGGCTGAGACCCAGTACTTC CASSSVGQAETQYF
TRBJ2-2 TRBV9 few NA TGTGCCAGCAGCGTAGCTAGGGACCCCCGTAACACCGGGGAGCTGTTTTTT CASSVARDPRNTGELFF
TRBJ2-1 TRBV24-1 once NA TGTGCCACCAGTGATCCGGGAGTTGGTAATGAGCAGTTCTTC CATSDPGVGNEQFF
TRBJ1-4 TRBV12-3/TRBV12-4 few TRBD1 TGTGCCAGCAGCTTCAACAACAGGGGTAGTGAAAAACTGTTTTTT CASSFNNRGSEKLFF
TRBJ2-3 TRBV4-2 NA NA TGTGCCAGCAGCCAAGATTTGAGGACGGGAGATACGCAGTATTTT CASSQDLRTGDTQYF
TRBJ2-6 TRBV27 few NA TGTGCCAGCAGTTTTCATCCGGTCGGGGCCAACGTCCTGACTTTC CASSFHPVGANVLTF
TRBJ2-5 TRBV5-6 NA NA TGTGCCAGCAGCCTCCTTGGCATGAAGGCCCAGTACTTC CASSLLGMKAQYF